The clone carrying this T cell receptor (beta chain) was counted a few times. Its antigen remains unidentified. These data belong to a study of T-cell memory formation after mild COVID-19. As for the study in general: Among the donors, TCR clusters were largely specific to each donor.

V was cut by 1 base and J by 1 base, with 13 bases left in between. CDR1 and CDR2 (germline): MNHNY, SVGAGI (reference sequence). The CDR3 spans 17 residues. General study findings and limits: Contracting CD4+ clones sat mainly in CM and EM; CD8+ in EMRA. Pre-infection memory showed some responding clones, and this suggested that cross-reactive memory joined.

MiXCR, run by TCRdb on the 5' RACE reads, gives a single entry per CDR3 protein. Of 350,000 to 400,000 distinct CDR3 sequences listed, under 25% were seen once; the top ten hold approximately 12%. The chain carries TRBV6-6 and TRBJ2-2; D is undetermined. This TCR was sampled from an adult woman who had mild COVID-19 (a few samples of this study predate the infection). Cell type and time point are not known. Sequencing was performed on PBMCs or a T cell subset sorted from them (not recorded which). In nucleotides, the CDR3 is TGTGCCAGCAGTTACTTTGGGCGGCTAGAGAACACCGGGGAGCTGTTTTTT. It translates to CASSYFGRLENTGELFF.